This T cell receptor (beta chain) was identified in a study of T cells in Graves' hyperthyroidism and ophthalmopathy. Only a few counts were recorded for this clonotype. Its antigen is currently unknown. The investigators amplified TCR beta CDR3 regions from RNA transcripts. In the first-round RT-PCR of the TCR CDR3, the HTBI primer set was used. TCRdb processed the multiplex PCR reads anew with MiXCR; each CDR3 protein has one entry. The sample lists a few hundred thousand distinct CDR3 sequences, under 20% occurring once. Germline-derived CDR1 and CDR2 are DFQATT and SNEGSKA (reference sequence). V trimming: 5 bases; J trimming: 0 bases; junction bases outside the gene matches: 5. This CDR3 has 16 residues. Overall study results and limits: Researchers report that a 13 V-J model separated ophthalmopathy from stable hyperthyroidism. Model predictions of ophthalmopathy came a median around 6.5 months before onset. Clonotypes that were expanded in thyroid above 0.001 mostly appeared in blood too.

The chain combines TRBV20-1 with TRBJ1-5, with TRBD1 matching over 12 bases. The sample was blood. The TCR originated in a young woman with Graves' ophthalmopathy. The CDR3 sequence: CSAGGQGARSNQPQHF. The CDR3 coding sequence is TGCAGTGCTGGGGGACAGGGGGCGCGTAGCAATCAGCCCCAGCATTTT.